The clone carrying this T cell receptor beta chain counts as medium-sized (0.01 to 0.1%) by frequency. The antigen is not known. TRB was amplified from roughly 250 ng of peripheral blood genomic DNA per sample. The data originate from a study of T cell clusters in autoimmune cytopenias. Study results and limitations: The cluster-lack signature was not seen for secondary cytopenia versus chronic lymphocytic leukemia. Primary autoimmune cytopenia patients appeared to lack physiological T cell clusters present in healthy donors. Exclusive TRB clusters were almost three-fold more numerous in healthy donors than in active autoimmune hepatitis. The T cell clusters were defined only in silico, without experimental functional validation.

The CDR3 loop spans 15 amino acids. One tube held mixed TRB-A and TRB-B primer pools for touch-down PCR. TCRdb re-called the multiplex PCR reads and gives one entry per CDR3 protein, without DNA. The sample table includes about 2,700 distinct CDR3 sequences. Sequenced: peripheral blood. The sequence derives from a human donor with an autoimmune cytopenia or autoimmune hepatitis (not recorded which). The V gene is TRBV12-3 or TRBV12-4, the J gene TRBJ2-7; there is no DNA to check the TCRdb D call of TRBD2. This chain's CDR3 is CASSYGGPSSYEQYF.